A single sample is the source of the 30 T cell receptor beta chains below, sequenced in a study of CD8 T cells in Susac syndrome. After extraction with the RNeasy kit, about 0.45 to 1 ug of the RNA was reverse transcribed using random hexamers. Each CDR3 protein gets one entry after TCRdb re-called the immunoSEQ multiplex PCR reads with MiXCR. Of about 210,000 distinct CDR3 sequences in the sample, 95% were seen once. Material: CD4+ T cells from PBMCs. The receptors derive from a human donor with multiple sclerosis.

J is TRBJ2-7 and V is TRBV30, with D maybe TRBD2 (6 bases). Germline V lookup: CDR1 GTSNPN, CDR2 SVGIG (reference sequence). V was shortened by 4 bases and J by 2 bases, with 15 bases between the two germline ends. The CDR3 runs to 14 residues. In nucleotides, the CDR3 is TGTGCCTGGAAAAAGGGACTTAACCCCTACGAGCAGTACTTC. Translation: CAWKKGLNPYEQYF.

The chain carries TRBV27 and TRBJ2-1; TRBD2 agrees at 7 bases. The CDR3 length is 15 residues. Germline CDR1 is MNHEY and CDR2 is SMNVEV (reference sequence). V was pared by 2 bases and J by 4 bases, with 5 bases of the junction left unmatched. The CDR3 DNA reads as TGTGCCAGCAGTTTAGTGAGCGGGATTTACAATGAGCAGTTCTTC. Its translation is CASSLVSGIYNEQFF.

This chain joins TRBV20-1 and TRBJ2-1, with 8 bases identical to TRBD2. Germline trimming cut 4 bases from V and 9 bases from J; bases unmatched to any gene: 8. The CDR3 consists of 13 residues. Germline CDR1 is DFQATT and CDR2 is SNEGSKA (reference sequence). The CDR3 bases are TGCAGTGCTATCCCCGGGACTAGTATTGAGCAGTTCTTC. It translates to CSAIPGTSIEQFF.

The chain couples TRBV5-1 to TRBJ1-2; D perhaps matches TRBD1 (6 bases). In germline, CDR1 is SGHRS, CDR2 YFSETQ. V lost 2 bases to trimming and J lost 7 bases, with 15 bases between them. CDR3 length: 14 amino acids. The CDR3 nucleotides read TGCGCCAGCAGCTTAACGGGACATGACGTTGGCTACACCTTC. It yields the protein CASSLTGHDVGYTF. Full variable domain (remainder filled in from reference TRBV5-1 and TRBJ1-2): KAGVTQTPRYLIKTRGQQVTLSCSPISGHRSVSWYQQTPGQGLQFLFEYFSETQRNKGNFPGRFSGRQFSNSRSEMNVSTLELGDSALYLCASSLTGHDVGYTFGSGTRLTVV.

The V and J genes are TRBV29-1 and TRBJ2-7; D perhaps matches TRBD1 (6 bases). Trimming removed 6 bases at V and 3 bases at J, with 27 bases between. CDR1 SQVTM and CDR2 ANQGSEA come from the germline V gene. The CDR3 has 17 amino acids. For the CDR3, the DNA is TGCAGCGTGATGGGGGCCCCGGGCCGGAGCACCCACTACGAGCAGTACTTC. Its translation is CSVMGAPGRSTHYEQYF.

This chain links TRBV12-3 or TRBV12-4 with TRBJ2-2; D ambiguous. Deletions cut 6 bases from V and 3 bases from J, with 8 bases between. CDR3 size: 13 residues. The DNA for the CDR3 is TGTGCCAGCAGGACTCTCGACACCGGGGAGCTGTTTTTT. Its translation is CASRTLDTGELFF.

The chain recombines TRBV5-6 with TRBJ2-1; D may be TRBD2 (5 bases). The germline V gene has CDR1 SGHDT and CDR2 YYEEEE. V lost 2 bases and J lost 6, with 15 bases in between. This CDR3 spans 15 amino acids. The CDR3 coding sequence is TGTGCCAGCAGCTTCCGGCGGGCCTGGGGCAATGAGCAGTTCTTC. The encoded protein is CASSFRRAWGNEQFF.

The V gene is TRBV2, the J gene TRBJ2-1; 9 nucleotides match TRBD2. Trimming at V came to 1 base and at J to 8 bases, leaving 6 bases not matched to a gene. CDR1 is SNHLY, CDR2 FYNNEI, per germline. The CDR3 runs to 15 residues. CDR3 amino acids: CASSEGGRASDEQFF. In DNA, the CDR3 is TGTGCCAGCAGTGAAGGCGGGAGGGCCTCTGATGAGCAGTTCTTC.

V gene TRBV20-1 combines with J gene TRBJ2-5; 9 bases match TRBD1. This CDR3 region has 14 residues. With V trimmed by 2 bases and J by 5 bases, 6 bases remained unmatched. CDR1 and CDR2 (germline): DFQATT, SNEGSKA (reference sequence). CDR3 DNA sequence: TGCAGTGCTAGACCCCCGGGGACAGGGGAGACCCAGTACTTC. Translated, it gives CSARPPGTGETQYF.

The chain has TRBV29-1 and TRBJ2-7; D is uncertain. Looked up from germline, CDR1 is SQVTM and CDR2 is ANQGSEA. Trimming shortened V by 1 base and J by 6 bases, and 10 bases separated the two germline ends. The CDR3 spans 12 residues. The CDR3, as DNA: TGCAGCGTTGAAGGTGGCGTATTCGAGCAGTACTTC. This translates into CSVEGGVFEQYF.

This rearrangement joins TRBV7-9 to TRBJ2-1, with D possibly being TRBD2 (6 bases). V lost 8 bases to trimming and J lost 14 bases, with 28 bases between them. The CDR3 spans 15 residues. Germline values: CDR1 SEHNR, CDR2 FQNEAQ (reference sequence). The CDR3 reads CASSDQGAGSRKKFF. The CDR3 coding sequence is TGTGCCAGCTCCGATCAAGGCGCGGGATCCCGTAAAAAGTTCTTC.

J is TRBJ2-5 and V is TRBV29-1; 8 positions match TRBD1. Per the germline V gene, CDR1 is SQVTM and CDR2 is ANQGSEA. V dropped 7 bases and J dropped 5; count of bases not matched to a gene: 6. The CDR3 consists of 12 residues. CDR3 coding DNA: TGCAGCGCAAGGACAGGGCCCGAGACCCAGTACTTC. This codes for CSARTGPETQYF.

The V and J genes are TRBV20-1 and TRBJ2-3; D unclear. Trimming removed 0 bases at V and 1 base at J, with 11 bases between. Germline loops: CDR1 DFQATT, CDR2 SNEGSKA (reference sequence). There are 15 residues in the CDR3. CDR3 amino acids: CSARDLGVGTDTQYF. As DNA, the CDR3 is TGCAGTGCTAGAGATTTAGGTGTCGGCACAGATACGCAGTATTTT.

CDR3 amino acids: CASSPRSPGLAGVGAYEQYF. The DNA of the CDR3 is TGTGCCAGCAGTCCGCGGAGTCCGGGACTAGCGGGAGTTGGCGCCTACGAGCAGTACTTC. This sequence joins TRBV6-1 and TRBJ2-7; 14 bases agree with TRBD2. The CDR3 totals 20 residues. V was clipped by 5 bases and J by 2 bases; unmatched bases: 17. Germline CDR1 reads MNHNS; CDR2 reads SASEGT.

The rearrangement uses TRBV20-1 and TRBJ2-1; tentatively, D is TRBD1 (5 bases). The CDR3 spans 11 residues. The V gene's germline CDR1 is DFQATT and CDR2 SNEGSKA (reference sequence). The DNA of the CDR3 is TGCAGGACAGAGGCAAACAATGAGCAGTTCTTC. It codes for CRTEANNEQFF.

The rearrangement joins TRBV2 to TRBJ2-2; maybe TRBD2 (5 bases). The CDR3 is made up of 14 amino acids. CDR1 and CDR2 (germline): SNHLY, FYNNEI. Deletions cut 10 bases from V and 2 bases from J, with 14 bases between. The CDR3 coding sequence is TGTGCCACCCGGGGTTCGATAAACACCGGGGAGCTGTTTTTT. Translating gives CATRGSINTGELFF.

The chain carries TRBV30 and TRBJ1-5; 7 bases are a match to TRBD1. The V gene's germline CDR1 is GTSNPN and CDR2 SVGIG (reference sequence). V lost 4 bases, J lost 4 bases, and 7 bases stayed unmatched. This CDR3 contains 14 residues. Here the CDR3 reads CAWKRDRINQPQHF. As DNA, the CDR3 is TGTGCCTGGAAAAGGGACAGAATAAATCAGCCCCAGCATTTT.

The rearrangement links TRBV7-2 to TRBJ2-5, with 13 bases aligning to TRBD2. The CDR3 consists of 17 residues. Germline V gene sequence: CDR1 SGHTA, CDR2 FQGNSA. V dropped 1 base and J dropped 5; count of bases not matched to a gene: 7. Written as DNA, the CDR3 is TGTGCCAGCAGCTTAGAACTCCTGACTAGCGGGGGGGAGACCCAGTACTTC. This translates into CASSLELLTSGGETQYF.

The rearrangement links TRBV12-3 or TRBV12-4 to TRBJ1-6; 8 bases are shared with TRBD1. With 3 bases clipped from V and 6 bases from J, the junction kept 4 bases outside the gene matches. The CDR3 totals 15 residues. The CDR3 sequence is CASSFPQGVNSPLHF. As DNA, the CDR3 is TGTGCCAGCAGTTTCCCACAGGGGGTTAATTCACCCCTCCACTTT.

The J gene is TRBJ2-3, the V gene TRBV11-2; possible D gene TRBD2, 5 bases. There are 16 residues in the CDR3. CDR1 is SGHAT and CDR2 is FQNNGV in the germline V gene. V dropped 1 base and J dropped 0 bases, with 11 bases sitting between them. CDR3 residues: CASSLAGTISTDTQYF. The CDR3 coding sequence is TGTGCCAGCAGCTTAGCGGGAACAATTAGCACAGATACGCAGTATTTT.

V and J are TRBV15 and TRBJ1-1, with D unclear. The V gene lost 1 base and the J gene lost 10 bases, with 13 bases spanning the gap. Germline CDR1 is LNHNV and CDR2 is YYDKDF (reference sequence). The CDR3 has 13 residues. The CDR3 DNA follows: TGTGCCACCAGCAGAGGAGGATTCTCCGGAGCTTTCTTT. It translates to CATSRGGFSGAFF.

The CDR3 loop is CAWSTGPGADTQYF. CDR3 coding DNA: TGTGCCTGGAGCACCGGGCCGGGCGCAGATACGCAGTATTTT. The chain combines TRBV30 with TRBJ2-3, with D unclear. The germline V gene encodes CDR1 GTSNPN and CDR2 SVGIG (reference sequence). Trimming removed 3 bases at V and 4 bases at J, with 14 bases between. This CDR3 has 14 amino acids.

The CDR3 DNA is TGTGCCAGCATCGCCACCTTTGGGGCCAACGTCCTGACTTTC. This translates into CASIATFGANVLTF. The chain uses TRBV6-1 and TRBJ2-6; the D is unclear. Looked up from germline, CDR1 is MNHNS and CDR2 is SASEGT. V dropped 7 bases and J dropped 3 bases, with 10 bases sitting between them. CDR3 size: 14 residues.

The CDR3 sequence: CAWSMIIGPNEKLFF. Written as DNA, the CDR3 is TGTGCCTGGAGTATGATTATTGGCCCTAATGAAAAACTGTTTTTT. J is TRBJ1-4 and V is TRBV30; D not certain. CDR1 GTSNPN and CDR2 SVGIG come from the germline V gene (reference sequence). This CDR3 region has 15 residues. V gave up 2 bases and J gave up 3 bases, with 13 bases separating them.

The chain has TRBV6-4 and TRBJ2-3; no firm D call. CDR3 size: 13 residues. V was trimmed by 2 bases and J by 8 bases, leaving 11 bases between them. The germline gives CDR1 MRHNA, CDR2 SNTAGT. This CDR3 reads CASSDRPFSTQYF. In nucleotides, the CDR3 is TGTGCCAGCAGTGACAGGCCTTTCAGTACGCAGTATTTT.

V and J are TRBV9 and TRBJ1-1; D call uncertain. Per the germline V gene, CDR1 is SGDLS and CDR2 is YYNGEE. The CDR3 runs to 15 residues. V was cut by 4 bases and J by 3 bases, with 16 bases left in between. This chain's CDR3 is CASSPDGSPYTEAFF. CDR3 nucleotides: TGTGCCAGCAGCCCGGACGGGAGCCCGTACACTGAAGCTTTCTTT.

The chain has TRBV25-1 and TRBJ2-7; TRBD2 aligns across 12 bases. This CDR3 spans 16 amino acids. Trimming cost V 3 bases and J 6 bases; bases outside gene matches: 9. Germline-derived CDR1 and CDR2 are MGHDK and SYGVNS. CDR3 sequence (DNA): TGTGCCAGCAGTGACCCAAGGACTAGCGGGATCTCCGAGCAGTACTTC. It codes for CASSDPRTSGISEQYF.

This clonotype came up once. A junction boundary mismatches the germline segment, possibly from a read error. The V call is TRBV30, the J call TRBJ1-2; D gene uncertain. Looked up from germline, CDR1 is GTSNPN and CDR2 is SVGIG (reference sequence). This CDR3 region has 12 residues. The CDR3, as DNA: TGTGCCTGGAGTGTTATGTCAAGTTTCGTAGCCTTC. As protein: CAWSVMSSFVAF.

The genes are TRBV11-2 and TRBJ2-7; 11 nucleotides line up with TRBD1. V lost 5 bases, J lost 0 bases, and 3 bases stayed unmatched. Per germline, CDR1 SGHAT and CDR2 FQNNGV. There are 15 residues in the CDR3. CDR3 in amino acids: CASSAGQGGSYEQYF. CDR3 coding DNA: TGTGCCAGCAGCGCGGGACAGGGGGGCTCCTACGAGCAGTACTTC.

J is TRBJ1-2 and V is TRBV30; a possible D gene is TRBD1 (5 bases). The CDR3 length is 13 residues. Trimming took 3 bases from V and 3 from J, leaving 11 bases between them. CDR1 and CDR2 from the germline V gene are GTSNPN and SVGIG (reference sequence). CDR3 nucleotides: TGTGCCTGGAGGGATAGGGGCGACTATGGCTACACCTTC. Translated: CAWRDRGDYGYTF. The whole variable domain, remainder taken from reference TRBV30 and TRBJ1-2, is SQTIHQWPATLVQPVGSPLSLECTVEGTSNPNLYWYRQAAGRGLQLLFYSVGIGQISSEVPQNLSASRPQDRQFILSSKKLLLSDSGFYLCAWRDRGDYGYTFGSGTRLTVV.